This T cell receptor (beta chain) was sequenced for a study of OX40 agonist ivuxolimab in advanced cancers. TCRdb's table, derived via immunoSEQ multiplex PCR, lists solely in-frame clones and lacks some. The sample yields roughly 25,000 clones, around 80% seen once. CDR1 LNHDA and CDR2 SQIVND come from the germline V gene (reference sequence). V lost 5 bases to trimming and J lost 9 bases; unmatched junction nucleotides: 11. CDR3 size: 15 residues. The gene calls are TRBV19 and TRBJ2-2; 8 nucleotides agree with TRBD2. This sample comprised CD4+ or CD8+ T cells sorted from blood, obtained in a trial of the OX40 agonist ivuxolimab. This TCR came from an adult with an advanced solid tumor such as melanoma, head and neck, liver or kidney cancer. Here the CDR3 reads CASSPGGGLGRELFF. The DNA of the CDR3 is TGTGCCAGTAGTCCAGGCGGGGGGCTCGGAAGGGAGCTGTTTTTT. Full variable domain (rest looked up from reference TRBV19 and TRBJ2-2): DGGITQSPKYLFRKEGQNVTLSCEQNLNHDAMYWYRQDPGQGLRLIYYSQIVNDFQKGDIAEGYSVSREKKESFPLTVTSAQKNPTAFYLCASSPGGGLGRELFFGEGSRLTVL.